The rows below give T cell receptor beta chains drawn from one sample of a study of blood T cell repertoires in COVID-19. Here immunoSEQ multiplex PCR was the method, and the copy in TCRdb shows in-frame clones only, minus some. The sample has around 300,000 clones, 85% seen once. The sequenced sample consisted of PBMCs or T cells enriched from blood (not recorded which). These receptors were collected from a woman aged 45-65 years who had recovered from COVID-19. Each CDR3 is given with its conserved first and last residue. D genes are given only for firm matches. Clone size, where shown, is once, few, many, or a class for clones that have expanded.

clone_size,j_call,v_call,d_call,cdr3_aa,cdr3_nt
.,TRBJ2-1,TRBV4-2,.,CASSQEGGGTYNEQFF,TGTGCCAGCAGCCAAGAAGGTGGGGGCACCTACAATGAGCAGTTCTTC
.,TRBJ1-1,TRBV5-1,.,CASSYLGVALTEAFF,TGCGCCAGCAGCTACCTCGGGGTGGCGCTCACTGAAGCTTTCTTT
.,TRBJ1-4,TRBV15,TRBD1,CATSRPGQGVANEKLFF,TGTGCCACCAGCAGACCGGGACAGGGAGTCGCTAATGAAAAACTGTTTTTT
.,TRBJ2-1,TRBV18,.,CASSPINEQFF,TGTGCCAGCTCACCCATCAATGAGCAGTTCTTC
.,TRBJ2-2,TRBV7-6,.,CASSLARAGTGELFF,TGTGCCAGCAGCTTAGCCAGAGCAGGGACCGGGGAGCTGTTTTTT
.,TRBJ1-2,TRBV10-3,.,CAISESADYGYTF,TGTGCCATCAGTGAGTCGGCAGACTATGGCTACACCTTC
few,TRBJ1-2,TRBV7-9,.,CASSLDPPGYTF,TGTGCCAGCAGCTTAGATCCCCCAGGCTACACCTTC
.,TRBJ2-7,TRBV5-1,TRBD1,CASSFGTGGLYEQYF,TGCGCCAGCAGCTTCGGGACAGGGGGTCTCTACGAGCAGTACTTC
.,TRBJ2-3,TRBV4-3,.,CASSQGSGAPDTQYF,TGCGCCAGCAGCCAAGGGTCGGGAGCGCCAGATACGCAGTATTTT
.,TRBJ1-6,TRBV5-1,.,CASSRSEGYNNSPLHF,TGCGCCAGCAGCAGATCGGAGGGGTATAATAATTCACCCCTCCACTTT
.,TRBJ1-5,TRBV25-1,.,CASSEPGVFDQPQHF,TGTGCCAGCAGTGAGCCAGGGGTTTTCGATCAGCCCCAGCATTTT
.,TRBJ1-2,TRBV18,TRBD1,CASSLGTGGAVPGGYTF,TGTGCCAGCTCATTAGGGACAGGGGGCGCGGTTCCTGGTGGCTACACCTTC
few,TRBJ1-5,TRBV19,TRBD1,CAIGDRGYQPQHF,TGTGCCATTGGCGACAGGGGATACCAGCCCCAGCATTTT
.,TRBJ1-6,TRBV7-9,.,CASSAIGDNSPLHF,TGTGCCAGCAGCGCGATAGGGGATAATTCACCCCTCCACTTT
.,TRBJ1-3,TRBV15,TRBD1,CATSRDLVQGTASSGNTIYF,TGTGCCACCAGCAGAGATCTTGTTCAGGGGACAGCGAGCTCTGGAAACACCATATATTTT
.,TRBJ2-1,TRBV24-1,TRBD2,CATSRGGAYNEQFF,TGTGCCACCAGCCGGGGGGGCGCCTACAATGAGCAGTTCTTC
.,TRBJ2-4,TRBV7-2,TRBD2,CASSFSTSGRAVAKNIQYF,TGTGCCAGCAGCTTTTCGACTAGCGGGAGGGCCGTGGCCAAAAACATTCAGTACTTC
few,TRBJ1-2,TRBV7-2,.,CASSLVASTGYHVYTF,TGTGCCAGCAGCTTAGTAGCGTCGACAGGATATCATGTCTACACCTTC
.,TRBJ1-5,TRBV2,.,CASRLEYSNQPQHF,TGTGCCAGCAGACTTGAATATAGCAATCAGCCCCAGCATTTT
.,TRBJ2-1,TRBV10-1,.,CASSEGLATSDEQFF,TGCGCCAGCAGTGAGGGGCTAGCTACCTCCGATGAGCAGTTCTTC
.,TRBJ1-6,TRBV11-2,.,CASSLGGYNSPLHF,TGTGCCAGCAGCTTAGGAGGGTATAATTCACCCCTCCACTTT
.,TRBJ2-3,TRBV6-5,TRBD2,CASNSGRRTDTQYF,TGTGCCAGCAATAGCGGGAGAAGAACAGATACGCAGTATTTT
.,TRBJ1-4,TRBV27,TRBD1,CASSLSGDRVEKLFF,TGTGCCAGCAGTTTATCGGGGGACAGGGTCGAGAAACTGTTTTTT
.,TRBJ1-4,TRBV4-1,.,CASSRGEGIEKLFF,TGCGCCAGCAGCCGAGGGGAGGGAATTGAAAAACTGTTTTTT
.,TRBJ1-4,TRBV2,TRBD1,CASRSMTGINEKLFF,TGTGCCAGCAGATCCATGACAGGGATAAACGAAAAACTGTTTTTT
.,TRBJ1-1,TRBV7-9,.,CASSLVVQEAFF,TGTGCCAGCAGCTTAGTCGTTCAGGAAGCTTTCTTT
.,TRBJ2-7,TRBV7-2,TRBD2,CASSRRIAGLDEQYF,TGTGCCAGCAGCCGCCGGATAGCGGGACTGGATGAGCAGTACTTC
.,TRBJ2-1,TRBV5-1,.,CASSLGSGGYNEQFF,TGCGCCAGCAGCTTGGGGTCCGGGGGCTACAATGAGCAGTTCTTC
.,TRBJ2-3,TRBV27,.,CASGLTGPGSRSSTDTQYF,TGTGCCAGCGGACTAACGGGGCCAGGGTCCCGTTCTAGCACAGATACGCAGTATTTT
.,TRBJ1-6,TRBV19,TRBD1,CASRDSLNSPLHF,TGTGCCTCCCGGGACAGCCTTAATTCACCCCTCCACTTT
.,TRBJ1-4,TRBV6-5,.,CASTPGGTNEKLFF,TGTGCCAGCACTCCGGGGGGAACTAATGAAAAACTGTTTTTT
.,TRBJ1-3,TRBV3-1/TRBV3-2,TRBD1,CASSQDRTGNFDTIYF,TGTGCCAGCAGCCAAGATAGGACAGGGAATTTTGACACCATATATTTT
.,TRBJ2-2,TRBV7-9,.,CASSPRGELFF,TGTGCCAGCAGCCCCCGGGGGGAGCTGTTTTTT
.,TRBJ1-1,TRBV29-1,TRBD1,CSVAQGANTEAFF,TGCAGCGTAGCACAGGGGGCAAACACTGAAGCTTTCTTT
.,TRBJ2-2,TRBV9,TRBD2,CASSVGLAGNTGTGELFF,TGTGCCAGCAGCGTAGGCCTAGCGGGGAACACTGGCACCGGGGAGCTGTTTTTT
.,TRBJ1-4,TRBV6-5,TRBD1,CASSLSTGGEKLFF,TGTGCCAGCAGTTTATCGACAGGGGGAGAAAAACTGTTTTTT
.,TRBJ2-3,TRBV7-9,TRBD2,CASSLGTSGTISTDTQYF,TGTGCCAGCAGCTTAGGGACTAGCGGGACCATTAGCACAGATACGCAGTATTTT
.,TRBJ2-1,TRBV25-1,TRBD2,CASCPLAGGYGEQFF,TGTGCCAGCTGCCCACTAGCGGGGGGGTATGGTGAGCAGTTCTTC
.,TRBJ1-1,TRBV10-3,TRBD1,CAINQTGMMNTEAFF,TGTGCCATCAACCAGACAGGGATGATGAACACTGAAGCTTTCTTT
.,TRBJ2-7,TRBV5-1,.,CASSQLNLDSYEQYF,TGCGCCAGCAGCCAGTTAAACTTGGACAGTTACGAGCAGTACTTC
.,TRBJ2-3,TRBV19,.,CASSPRVAVTDTQYF,TGTGCCAGTAGTCCCAGGGTAGCGGTCACAGATACGCAGTATTTT
.,TRBJ2-1,TRBV9,.,CASSLPLWEAYNEQFF,TGTGCCAGCAGCCTTCCTTTATGGGAGGCCTACAATGAGCAGTTCTTC
.,TRBJ2-6,TRBV28,TRBD1,CASSRRTGFVGANVLTF,TGTGCCAGCAGTCGAAGGACAGGGTTCGTTGGGGCCAACGTCCTGACTTTC
.,TRBJ1-3,TRBV5-1,.,CASSVEGSSLSGNTIYF,TGCGCCAGCAGTGTTGAAGGGAGTTCCCTCTCTGGAAACACCATATATTTT
.,TRBJ1-1,TRBV19,TRBD1,CASSTGGITEAFF,TGTGCCAGTAGTACAGGGGGGATCACTGAAGCTTTCTTT
.,TRBJ1-1,TRBV7-2,TRBD1,CASSQRQGFTEAFF,TGTGCCAGCAGCCAGCGACAGGGGTTCACTGAAGCTTTCTTT
.,TRBJ2-1,TRBV9,TRBD2,CASSELAGGDNEQFF,TGTGCCAGCAGCGAGTTAGCGGGAGGGGACAATGAGCAGTTCTTC
.,TRBJ2-2,TRBV7-7,.,CASSLRSSQTGELFF,TGTGCCAGCAGCTTACGTTCTTCCCAGACCGGGGAGCTGTTTTTT
.,TRBJ2-7,TRBV5-1,TRBD1,CASSLQGASYEQYF,TGCGCCAGCAGCTTGCAGGGGGCGAGCTACGAGCAGTACTTC
.,TRBJ2-7,TRBV6-5,TRBD1,CALDRAGSYEQYF,TGTGCCCTGGACAGGGCGGGCTCCTACGAGCAGTACTTC
.,TRBJ2-7,TRBV19,TRBD1,CASSNQGDPSYEQYF,TGTGCCAGTAGTAACCAGGGGGACCCATCTTACGAGCAGTACTTC
.,TRBJ2-3,TRBV10-3,.,CAISGGTYTDTQYF,TGTGCCATCAGTGGCGGGACTTACACAGATACGCAGTATTTT
.,TRBJ2-2,TRBV28,.,CASSLGQTTGELFF,TGTGCCAGCAGTTTGGGGCAGACCACCGGGGAGCTGTTTTTT
.,TRBJ1-2,TRBV5-4,TRBD1,CASTRTRGAGTGNGYTF,TGTGCCAGCACCCGAACTCGTGGGGCCGGGACAGGGAATGGCTACACCTTC
.,TRBJ2-1,TRBV5-1,.,CASSLGRRPSTYNEQFF,TGCGCCAGCAGCTTGGGACGGCGGCCCTCTACCTACAATGAGCAGTTCTTC
.,TRBJ1-2,TRBV16,TRBD1,CASSRDRANYGYTF,TGTGCCAGCAGCCGGGACAGGGCCAACTATGGCTACACCTTC
.,TRBJ2-3,TRBV6-2/TRBV6-3,TRBD2,CASSYSSGRRGLGTDTQYF,TGTGCCAGCAGTTACTCTAGCGGGAGGCGGGGATTGGGCACAGATACGCAGTATTTT
.,TRBJ2-1,TRBV5-4,TRBD2,CASSLTRLAGSGFHEQFF,TGTGCCAGCAGCTTGACCAGACTAGCGGGAAGTGGGTTTCATGAGCAGTTCTTC
.,TRBJ2-2,TRBV18,TRBD1,CASSPDRGTGELFF,TGTGCCAGCTCACCTGACAGGGGAACGGGGGAGCTGTTTTTT